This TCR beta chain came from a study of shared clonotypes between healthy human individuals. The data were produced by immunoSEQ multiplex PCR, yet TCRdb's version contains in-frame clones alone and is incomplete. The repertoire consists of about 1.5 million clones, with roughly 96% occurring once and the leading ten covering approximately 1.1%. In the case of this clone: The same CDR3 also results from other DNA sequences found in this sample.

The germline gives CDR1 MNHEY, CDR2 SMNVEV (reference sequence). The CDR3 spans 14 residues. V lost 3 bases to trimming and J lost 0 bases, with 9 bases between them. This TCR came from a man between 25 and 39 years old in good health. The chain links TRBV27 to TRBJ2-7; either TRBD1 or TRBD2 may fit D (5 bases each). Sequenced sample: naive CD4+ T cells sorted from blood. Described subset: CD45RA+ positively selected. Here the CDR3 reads CASSLGRSSYEQYF. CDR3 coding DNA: TGTGCCAGCAGTTTGGGACGCAGCTCCTACGAGCAGTACTTC.